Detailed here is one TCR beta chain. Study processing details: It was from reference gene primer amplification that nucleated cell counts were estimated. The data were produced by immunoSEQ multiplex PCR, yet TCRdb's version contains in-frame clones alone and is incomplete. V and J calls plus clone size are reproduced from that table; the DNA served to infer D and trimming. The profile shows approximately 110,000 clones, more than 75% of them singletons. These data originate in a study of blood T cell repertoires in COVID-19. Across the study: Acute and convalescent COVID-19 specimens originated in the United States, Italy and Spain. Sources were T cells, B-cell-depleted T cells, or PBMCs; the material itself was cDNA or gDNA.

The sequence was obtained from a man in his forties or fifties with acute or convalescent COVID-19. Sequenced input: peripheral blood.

CDR3 sequence: CASSLTGTLRDNEQFF. CDR3 sequence (DNA): TGTGCCAGCAGCTTAACCGGGACTCTCCGAGACAATGAGCAGTTCTTC. The V call is TRBV7-2, the J call TRBJ2-1; weak D call: TRBD2 (6 bases). The CDR3 totals 16 residues. Germline V gene sequence: CDR1 SGHTA, CDR2 FQGNSA. The V end was cut by 2 bases, the J end by 5 bases, with 16 bases between.